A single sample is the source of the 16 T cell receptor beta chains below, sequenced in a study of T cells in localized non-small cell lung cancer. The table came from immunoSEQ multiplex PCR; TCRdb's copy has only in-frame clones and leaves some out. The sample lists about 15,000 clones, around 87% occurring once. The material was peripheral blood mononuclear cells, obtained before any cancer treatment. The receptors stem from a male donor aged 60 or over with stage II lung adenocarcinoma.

The CDR3 DNA is TGTGCCAGCAGGGGACAGCTCAATCAGCCCCAGCATTTT. Residues: CASRGQLNQPQHF. The genes are TRBV6-6 and TRBJ1-5, with TRBD1 matching 7 bases. CDR3 length: 13 amino acids. CDR1 and CDR2 from the germline V gene are MNHNY and SVGAGI (reference sequence). Trimming took 6 bases from V and 3 from J; bases not matched to a gene: 2.

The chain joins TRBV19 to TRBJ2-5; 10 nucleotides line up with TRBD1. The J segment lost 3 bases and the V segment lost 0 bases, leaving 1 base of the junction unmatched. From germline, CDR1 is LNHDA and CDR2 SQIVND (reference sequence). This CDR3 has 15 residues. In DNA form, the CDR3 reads TGTGCCAGTAGTATAGAGGGACAGGGGAAAGAGACCCAGTACTTC. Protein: CASSIEGQGKETQYF.

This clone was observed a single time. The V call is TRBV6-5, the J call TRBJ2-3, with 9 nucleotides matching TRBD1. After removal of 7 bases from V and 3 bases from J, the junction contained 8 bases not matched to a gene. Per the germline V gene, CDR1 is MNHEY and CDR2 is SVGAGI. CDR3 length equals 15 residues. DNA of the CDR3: TGTGCCAGCAATTTGGGACAGGGAAGAACAGATACGCAGTATTTT. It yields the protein CASNLGQGRTDTQYF.

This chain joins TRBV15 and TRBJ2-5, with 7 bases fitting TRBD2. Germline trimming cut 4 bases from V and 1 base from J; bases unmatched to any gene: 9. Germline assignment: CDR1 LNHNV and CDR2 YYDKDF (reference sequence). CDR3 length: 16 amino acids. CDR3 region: CATSTGGRRGQETQYF. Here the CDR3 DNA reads TGTGCCACCAGCACCGGCGGGAGAAGGGGCCAAGAGACCCAGTACTTC.

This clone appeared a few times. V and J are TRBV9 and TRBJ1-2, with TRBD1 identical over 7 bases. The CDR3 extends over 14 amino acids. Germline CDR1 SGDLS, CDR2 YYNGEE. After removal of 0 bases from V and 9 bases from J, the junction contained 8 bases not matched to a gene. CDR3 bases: TGTGCCAGCAGCGTAGATGACAGGGAGCTGCGCTACACCTTC. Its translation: CASSVDDRELRYTF.

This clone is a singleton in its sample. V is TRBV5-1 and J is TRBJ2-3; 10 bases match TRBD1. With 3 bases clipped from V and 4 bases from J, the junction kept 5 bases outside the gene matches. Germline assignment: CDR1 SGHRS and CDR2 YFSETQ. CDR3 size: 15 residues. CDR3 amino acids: CASSSTGQGSDTQYF. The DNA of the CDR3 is TGCGCCAGCAGCTCTACGGGACAGGGGTCAGATACGCAGTATTTT.

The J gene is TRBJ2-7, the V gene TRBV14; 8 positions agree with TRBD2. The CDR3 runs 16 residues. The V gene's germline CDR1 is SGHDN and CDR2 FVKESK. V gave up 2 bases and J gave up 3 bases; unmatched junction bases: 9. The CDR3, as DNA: TGTGCCAGCAGCCAACAGTATGGCGGGAGGTACTACGAGCAGTACTTC. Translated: CASSQQYGGRYYEQYF. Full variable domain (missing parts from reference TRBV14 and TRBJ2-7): EAGVTQFPSHSVIEKGQTVTLRCDPISGHDNLYWYRRVMGKEIKFLLHFVKESKQDESGMPNNRFLAERTGGTYSTLKVQPAELEDSGVYFCASSQQYGGRYYEQYFGPGTRLTVT.

The CDR3 region is CAWNQGRGGYTF. DNA for the CDR3: TGTGCCTGGAACCAGGGGCGGGGAGGCTACACCTTC. The chain joins TRBV30 to TRBJ1-2, with D maybe TRBD1 (6 bases). Trimming took off 4 bases at V and 8 bases at J, with 14 bases between the two ends. The CDR3 totals 12 residues. Germline CDR1 reads GTSNPN; CDR2 reads SVGIG (reference sequence). The full variable domain, in which reference TRBV30 and TRBJ1-2 provide the parts outside the CDR3, is SQTIHQWPATLVQPVGSPLSLECTVEGTSNPNLYWYRQAAGRGLQLLFYSVGIGQISSEVPQNLSASRPQDRQFILSSKKLLLSDSGFYLCAWNQGRGGYTFGSGTRLTVV.

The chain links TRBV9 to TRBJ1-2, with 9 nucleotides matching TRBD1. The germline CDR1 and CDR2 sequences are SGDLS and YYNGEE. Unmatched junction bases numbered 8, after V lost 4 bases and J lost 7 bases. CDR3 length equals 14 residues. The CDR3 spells CASSRGTGTAGYTF. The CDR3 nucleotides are TGTGCCAGCAGCCGGGGGACAGGGACAGCTGGCTACACCTTC.

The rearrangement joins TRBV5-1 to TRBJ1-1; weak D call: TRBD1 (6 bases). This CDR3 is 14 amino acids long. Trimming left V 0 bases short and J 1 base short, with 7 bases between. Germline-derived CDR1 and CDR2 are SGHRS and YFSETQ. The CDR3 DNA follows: TGCGCCAGCAGCTTGGGACAGGCGAACACTGAAGCTTTCTTT. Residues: CASSLGQANTEAFF.

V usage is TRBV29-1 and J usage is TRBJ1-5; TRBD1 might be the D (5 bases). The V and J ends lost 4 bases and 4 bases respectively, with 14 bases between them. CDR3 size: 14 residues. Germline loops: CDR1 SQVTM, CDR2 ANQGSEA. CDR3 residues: CSVVGGGANQPQHF. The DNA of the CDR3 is TGCAGCGTTGTTGGGGGGGGTGCTAATCAGCCCCAGCATTTT.

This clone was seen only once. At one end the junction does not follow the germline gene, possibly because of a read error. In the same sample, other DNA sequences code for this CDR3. CDR3 sequence (DNA): TGTGCTAGCAGCTTAGGACGGTTCAATGAAAAACTGTTTTTT. It yields the protein CASSLGRFNEKLFF. This chain links TRBV7-8 with TRBJ1-4; D unclear. Germline-derived CDR1 and CDR2 are SGHVS and FQNEAQ. There are 14 residues in the CDR3.

The CDR3 protein is CASSPLTAGDTYEQYF. CDR3 in DNA: TGTGCCAGCAGCCCGCTTACGGCGGGAGACACCTACGAGCAGTACTTC. The rearrangement links TRBV5-4 to TRBJ2-7; 7 nucleotides match TRBD2. The trim removed 4 bases at V and 2 bases at J, leaving 12 bases unmatched. The CDR3 contains 16 residues. Germline V CDR1 and CDR2: SGHNT, YYREEE (reference sequence).

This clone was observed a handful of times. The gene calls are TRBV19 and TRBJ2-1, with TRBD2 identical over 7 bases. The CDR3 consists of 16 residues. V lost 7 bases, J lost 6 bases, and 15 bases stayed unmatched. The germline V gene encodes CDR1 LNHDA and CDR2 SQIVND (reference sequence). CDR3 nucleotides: TGTGCCAGTACCTCAAGCAAGGCGGGAGAGGGCAATGAGCAGTTCTTC. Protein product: CASTSSKAGEGNEQFF.

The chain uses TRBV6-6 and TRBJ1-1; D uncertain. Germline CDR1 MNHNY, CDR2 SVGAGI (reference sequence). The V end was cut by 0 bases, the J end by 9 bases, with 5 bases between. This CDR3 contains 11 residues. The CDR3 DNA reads TGTGCCAGCAGTTACTCAGGGCAAGCTTTCTTT. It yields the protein CASSYSGQAFF.

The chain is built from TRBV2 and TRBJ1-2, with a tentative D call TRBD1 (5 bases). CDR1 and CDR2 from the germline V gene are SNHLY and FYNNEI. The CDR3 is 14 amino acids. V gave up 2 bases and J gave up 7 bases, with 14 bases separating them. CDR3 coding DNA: TGTGCCAGCAGTGAAAGGGGCACTCTCAGTGGCTACACCTTC. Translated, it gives CASSERGTLSGYTF.